What follows are 31 T cell receptor beta chains derived from one specimen sequenced in a study of T cell responses to AZD1222 COVID-19 vaccine. Assay used: immunoSEQ multiplex PCR; TCRdb lists only in-frame clones, some missing. Of about 96,000 clones listed, 80% to 90% were seen once; the top ten hold 1.5% to 2%. The source material was peripheral blood, sampled on day 0 of AZD1222 vaccination. Receptors were obtained from an adult in good health.

This clone occurred once. This chain's CDR3 is CASSYGIPGTEAFF. In nucleotides, the CDR3 is TGTGCCAGCAGTTACGGAATTCCCGGCACTGAAGCTTTCTTT. The chain couples TRBV6-5 to TRBJ1-1; D not certain. Germline CDR1 MNHEY, CDR2 SVGAGI. The CDR3 runs to 14 residues. V lost 2 bases and J lost 4, with 11 bases in between.

The chain joins TRBV6-1 to TRBJ2-5, with unresolved D. The germline gives CDR1 MNHNS, CDR2 SASEGT. V was pared by 3 bases and J by 5 bases, with 10 bases between. This CDR3 contains 13 residues. The DNA of the CDR3 is TGTGCCAGCAGTGATTTAGACCTGGAGACCCAGTACTTC. It yields the protein CASSDLDLETQYF.

This chain uses TRBV13 with TRBJ1-1; D is ambiguous. V was shortened by 3 bases and J by 1 base, with 3 bases between the two germline ends. Germline values: CDR1 PRHDT, CDR2 FYEKMQ (reference sequence). The CDR3 runs 12 residues. The CDR3 reads CASSFENTEAFF. The CDR3 DNA follows: TGTGCCAGCAGCTTCGAGAACACTGAAGCTTTCTTT.

This clone was seen just once. This sequence joins TRBV19 and TRBJ2-5, with TRBD1 matching over 11 bases. V shed 6 bases, J shed 5 bases, and the junction held 5 bases outside the gene matches. CDR3 length: 14 residues. Germline CDR1 reads LNHDA; CDR2 reads SQIVND (reference sequence). This CDR3 reads CASSLDRGHETQYF. As DNA, the CDR3 is TGTGCCAGTAGCTTGGACAGGGGGCATGAGACCCAGTACTTC.

The chain is built from TRBV27 and TRBJ2-1; D possibly corresponds to TRBD2 (5 bases). Trimming took off 7 bases at V and 0 bases at J, with 13 bases between the two ends. CDR3 length equals 15 residues. In germline, CDR1 is MNHEY, CDR2 SMNVEV (reference sequence). The CDR3 nucleotides read TGTGCCAGCAAAAAGGACTCGAGCTCCTACAATGAGCAGTTCTTC. It translates to CASKKDSSSYNEQFF.

This rearrangement joins TRBV6-2 or TRBV6-3 to TRBJ2-3; 7 bases are shared with TRBD2. Germline loops: CDR1 MNHEY, CDR2 SVGEGT. Trimming took 2 bases from V and 2 from J; bases not matched to a gene: 16. The CDR3 is 19 residues long. CDR3 DNA: TGTGCCAGCAGTTACAAACGTATTAGCGGGCGAGCTTTCACAGATACGCAGTATTTT. It specifies CASSYKRISGRAFTDTQYF.

The chain combines TRBV9 with TRBJ1-5, with D possibly being TRBD1 (6 bases). The CDR3 contains 15 residues. V lost 0 bases to trimming and J lost 3 bases, with 10 bases between them. Per the germline V gene, CDR1 is SGDLS and CDR2 is YYNGEE. The CDR3 bases are TGTGCCAGCAGCGTAGAGGGGGTTCCCAATCAGCCCCAGCATTTT. As protein: CASSVEGVPNQPQHF.

The chain is built from TRBV4-2 and TRBJ2-7; 9 bases line up with TRBD1. Germline trimming cut 3 bases from V and 5 bases from J; bases unmatched to any gene: 2. The CDR3 is 13 residues long. Germline CDR1 is LGHNA and CDR2 is YNFKEQ. CDR3 nucleotides: TGTGCCAGCAGCCACGGACAGGGGAACGAGCAGTACTTC. It is translated as CASSHGQGNEQYF.

This chain connects TRBV5-4 to TRBJ2-1; 8 nucleotides agree with TRBD2. The J segment lost 6 bases and the V segment lost 0 bases, leaving 8 bases of the junction unmatched. CDR1 SGHNT and CDR2 YYREEE come from the germline V gene (reference sequence). This CDR3 comprises 16 residues. CDR3 region: CASSLDGGAIRNEQFF. CDR3 coding DNA: TGTGCCAGCAGCTTGGACGGGGGGGCAATTCGCAATGAGCAGTTCTTC.

V gene TRBV15 combines with J gene TRBJ2-2, with D unresolved. Germline loops: CDR1 LNHNV, CDR2 YYDKDF (reference sequence). Trimming cost V 1 base and J 5 bases, with 8 bases left between them. The CDR3 is 14 residues long. CDR3 nucleotide sequence: TGTGCCACCAGCAGAGGTCCATTTACCGGGGAGCTGTTTTTT. Amino acids: CATSRGPFTGELFF. Together with reference TRBV15 and TRBJ2-2, the CDR3 gives the full variable domain: DAMVIQNPRYQVTQFGKPVTLSCSQTLNHNVMYWYQQKSSQAPKLLFHYYDKDFNNEADTPDNFQSRRPNTSFCFLDIRSPGLGDTAMYLCATSRGPFTGELFFGEGSRLTVL.

V and J are TRBV19 and TRBJ1-3; D not resolved. The CDR3 is made up of 15 amino acids. With 6 bases removed from V and 0 bases from J, the gap between germline ends came to 12 bases. The germline V gene encodes CDR1 LNHDA and CDR2 SQIVND (reference sequence). The DNA of the CDR3 is TGTGCCAGTAGCATAAACAGTGACTCTGGAAACACCATATATTTT. This gives the protein CASSINSDSGNTIYF. The full variable domain, with the rest looked up from reference TRBV19 and TRBJ1-3, is DGGITQSPKYLFRKEGQNVTLSCEQNLNHDAMYWYRQDPGQGLRLIYYSQIVNDFQKGDIAEGYSVSREKKESFPLTVTSAQKNPTAFYLCASSINSDSGNTIYFGEGSWLTVV.

The chain is built from TRBV19 and TRBJ1-2; D is uncertain. Trimming cost V 4 bases and J 1 base, with 10 bases left between them. Germline CDR1 is LNHDA and CDR2 is SQIVND (reference sequence). The CDR3 runs 14 residues. The chain's CDR3 is CASSSGGNNYGYTF. CDR3 nucleotide sequence: TGTGCCAGTAGTAGTGGAGGGAATAACTATGGCTACACCTTC. Filled out from reference TRBV19 and TRBJ1-2, the complete variable domain reads DGGITQSPKYLFRKEGQNVTLSCEQNLNHDAMYWYRQDPGQGLRLIYYSQIVNDFQKGDIAEGYSVSREKKESFPLTVTSAQKNPTAFYLCASSSGGNNYGYTFGSGTRLTVV.

V and J are TRBV9 and TRBJ2-1; D might be TRBD2 (6 bases). The CDR3 spans 15 residues. Germline V gene data show CDR1 as SGDLS and CDR2 as YYNGEE. Trimming shortened V by 4 bases and J by 1 base, and 12 bases separated the two germline ends. The CDR3 bases are TGTGCCAGCAGCCCTTCGGGGGATTCCTACAATGAGCAGTTCTTC. Amino acid sequence: CASSPSGDSYNEQFF.

The chain couples TRBV6-5 to TRBJ2-7; D is ambiguous. V was cut by 6 bases and J by 3 bases, with 15 bases left in between. This CDR3 has 14 amino acids. CDR1 MNHEY and CDR2 SVGAGI come from the germline V gene. CDR3 coding DNA: TGTGCCAGCAGCCAAAGTGGGGTCGTCTACGAGCAGTACTTC. Protein product: CASSQSGVVYEQYF.

This chain joins TRBV11-2 and TRBJ1-1; 7 bases agree with TRBD1. In germline, CDR1 is SGHAT, CDR2 FQNNGV. The CDR3 spans 14 residues. Losses at the gene ends were 4 bases for V and 2 bases for J; bases not matched to a gene: 4. The CDR3 here is CASSSGQDNTEAFF. The CDR3, as DNA: TGTGCCAGCAGCTCCGGACAGGACAACACTGAAGCTTTCTTT. Combining the CDR3 with reference TRBV11-2 and TRBJ1-1 gives the whole variable domain EAGVAQSPRYKIIEKRQSVAFWCNPISGHATLYWYQQILGQGPKLLIQFQNNGVVDDSQLPKDRFSAERLKGVDSTLKIQPAKLEDSAVYLCASSSGQDNTEAFFGQGTRLTVV.

This chain joins TRBV5-6 and TRBJ1-2, with D possibly matching TRBD1 (5 bases). CDR3 length: 13 residues. The V gene lost 4 bases and the J gene lost 8 bases, with 15 bases spanning the gap. Germline V gene data show CDR1 as SGHDT and CDR2 as YYEEEE. CDR3 residues: CASSPPAGFGYTF. Here the CDR3 DNA reads TGTGCCAGCAGCCCCCCGGCAGGGTTCGGCTACACCTTC.

The genes are TRBV5-8 and TRBJ1-1, with D possibly being TRBD1 (5 bases). This CDR3 region has 14 residues. The germline V and J ends were trimmed by 5 bases and 2 bases, with 13 bases remaining between them. Looked up from germline, CDR1 is SGHTS and CDR2 is YDEGEE. The CDR3 protein is CASSKGRRNTEAFF. DNA of the CDR3: TGTGCCAGCAGTAAGGGACGGAGAAACACTGAAGCTTTCTTT.

CDR3 amino acids: CASSLLGGMNEQFF. The CDR3 coding sequence is TGTGCCAGCAGCTTACTGGGGGGAATGAATGAGCAGTTCTTC. The rearrangement links TRBV3-1 (or the pseudogene TRBV3-2) to TRBJ2-1, with TRBD2 as a possible D gene (6 bases). CDR3 length: 14 amino acids. Trimming took off 5 bases at V and 7 bases at J, with 15 bases between the two ends. Per the germline V gene, CDR1 is LGHDT and CDR2 is YNNKEL (reference sequence).

The rearrangement links TRBV5-1 to TRBJ1-1, with TRBD1 as a possible D gene (6 bases). The CDR3 runs 14 residues. The V gene lost 1 base and the J gene lost 2 bases, with 9 bases spanning the gap. Germline V gene data show CDR1 as SGHRS and CDR2 as YFSETQ. The CDR3 spells CASSLTGRNTEAFF. DNA for the CDR3: TGCGCCAGCAGCTTGACAGGGAGAAACACTGAAGCTTTCTTT. The complete variable domain, with remaining parts taken from reference TRBV5-1 and TRBJ1-1, reads KAGVTQTPRYLIKTRGQQVTLSCSPISGHRSVSWYQQTPGQGLQFLFEYFSETQRNKGNFPGRFSGRQFSNSRSEMNVSTLELGDSALYLCASSLTGRNTEAFFGQGTRLTVV.

The CDR3 loop reads CASSLTGVNSPLHF. CDR3 bases: TGTGCCAGCAGCTTAACAGGGGTTAATTCACCCCTCCACTTT. The chain couples TRBV7-3 to TRBJ1-6, with D perhaps matching TRBD1 (5 bases). CDR1 and CDR2 (germline): SGHTA, FQGTGA. The CDR3 is made up of 14 amino acids. The V end was cut by 0 bases, the J end by 6 bases, with 6 bases between.

The chain carries TRBV29-1 and TRBJ1-2, with TRBD1 matching 8 bases. The CDR3 runs 13 residues. Germline values: CDR1 SQVTM, CDR2 ANQGSEA. The trim removed 1 base at V and 4 bases at J, leaving 2 bases unmatched. The CDR3 nucleotides are TGCAGCGTTGAAGCAGGGGGCCCCTATGGCTACACCTTC. The encoded protein is CSVEAGGPYGYTF.

This chain connects TRBV4-3 to TRBJ1-4; D gene unclear. V shed 0 bases and J shed 4 bases, with 6 bases lying between them. The CDR3 is 14 amino acids. Germline assignment: CDR1 LGHNA and CDR2 YSLEER. The CDR3 region has the DNA TGCGCCAGCAGCCAAGACAGGAGTAATGAAAAACTGTTTTTT. Protein: CASSQDRSNEKLFF.

The rearrangement links TRBV4-2 to TRBJ2-6; D is ambiguous. Germline V gene sequence: CDR1 LGHNA, CDR2 YNFKEQ. This CDR3 is built from 16 residues. V shed 2 bases and J shed 4 bases, with 12 bases lying between them. DNA for the CDR3: TGTGCCAGCAGCCAAAGAAGGGATCCCGGGGCCAACGTCCTGACTTTC. Residues: CASSQRRDPGANVLTF.

The V gene is TRBV5-8, the J gene TRBJ2-1; D gene ambiguous. The V gene's germline CDR1 is SGHTS and CDR2 YDEGEE. The CDR3 contains 16 residues. V was shortened by 0 bases and J by 3 bases, with 13 bases between the two germline ends. The CDR3 DNA is TGTGCCAGCAGCTTGGCCGATAAAGAGGTCTACAATGAGCAGTTCTTC. Residues: CASSLADKEVYNEQFF.

The V and J genes are TRBV19 and TRBJ1-1, with D maybe TRBD1 (6 bases). There are 14 residues in the CDR3. Deletions cut 3 bases from V and 5 bases from J, with 13 bases between. Germline V CDR1 and CDR2: LNHDA, SQIVND (reference sequence). The CDR3 loop is CASSMYRAETEAFF. Here the CDR3 DNA reads TGTGCCAGTAGTATGTACAGGGCAGAGACTGAAGCTTTCTTT.

CDR3 DNA sequence: TGTGCCAGCAGCGTAGGGCTAGCGGGGGGGCTCAGCACAGATACGCAGTATTTT. Translated: CASSVGLAGGLSTDTQYF. The rearrangement joins TRBV9 to TRBJ2-3; TRBD2 agrees at 12 bases. The ends lost 0 bases at V and 0 bases at J; junction bases unmatched: 5. CDR1 is SGDLS and CDR2 is YYNGEE in the germline V gene. The CDR3 is 18 amino acids. The complete variable domain, with remaining parts taken from reference TRBV9 and TRBJ2-3, reads DSGVTQTPKHLITATGQRVTLRCSPRSGDLSVYWYQQSLDQGLQFLIQYYNGEERAKGNILERFSAQQFPDLHSELNLSSLELGDSALYFCASSVGLAGGLSTDTQYFGPGTRLTVL.

The V gene is TRBV6-5, the J gene TRBJ2-5; D is perhaps TRBD1 (6 bases). The CDR3 is 14 residues long. Between the trimmed V and J ends, which lost 4 bases and 5 bases, there was a span of 14 bases. From germline, CDR1 is MNHEY and CDR2 SVGAGI. CDR3 amino acids: CASSLQGHGETQYF. CDR3 bases: TGTGCCAGCAGTTTACAGGGACACGGCGAGACCCAGTACTTC.

The chain links TRBV29-1 to TRBJ1-5; 9 bases line up with TRBD1. V lost 7 bases, J lost 5 bases, and 6 bases stayed unmatched. Germline V gene lookup returns CDR1 SQVTM and CDR2 ANQGSEA. The CDR3 sequence is 13 residues long. The CDR3 region is CSAARDRDQPQHF. The CDR3 coding sequence is TGCAGCGCGGCCCGGGACAGGGATCAGCCCCAGCATTTT.

The chain is built from TRBV28 and TRBJ1-4; 9 bases fit TRBD1. This CDR3 region has 14 residues. V lost 6 bases and J lost 5; bases outside the gene matches: 4. Germline values: CDR1 MDHEN, CDR2 SYDVKM. The CDR3 protein is CASRTGTGNEKLFF. In DNA form, the CDR3 reads TGTGCCAGCAGAACCGGGACAGGGAATGAAAAACTGTTTTTT.

The rearrangement links TRBV19 to TRBJ1-2; the D gene is possibly TRBD1 (5 bases). V shed 7 bases and J shed 7 bases, with 19 bases lying between them. The CDR3 contains 14 residues. Germline CDR1 reads LNHDA; CDR2 reads SQIVND (reference sequence). As DNA, the CDR3 is TGTGCCAGTAACCGGGCCTCTCTCGGGGGTGGCTACACCTTC. Protein product: CASNRASLGGGYTF.

The chain is built from TRBV4-1 and TRBJ1-6, with 9 bases identical to TRBD1. Germline V CDR1 and CDR2: MGHRA, YSYEKL. The CDR3 has 20 amino acids. V shed 6 bases, J shed 0 bases, and the junction held 15 bases outside the gene matches. As DNA, the CDR3 is TGCGCCAGCAGTCTTACAGGAACAGGGGGCAAGAGCTCCTATAATTCACCCCTCCACTTT. Translated, it gives CASSLTGTGGKSSYNSPLHF.